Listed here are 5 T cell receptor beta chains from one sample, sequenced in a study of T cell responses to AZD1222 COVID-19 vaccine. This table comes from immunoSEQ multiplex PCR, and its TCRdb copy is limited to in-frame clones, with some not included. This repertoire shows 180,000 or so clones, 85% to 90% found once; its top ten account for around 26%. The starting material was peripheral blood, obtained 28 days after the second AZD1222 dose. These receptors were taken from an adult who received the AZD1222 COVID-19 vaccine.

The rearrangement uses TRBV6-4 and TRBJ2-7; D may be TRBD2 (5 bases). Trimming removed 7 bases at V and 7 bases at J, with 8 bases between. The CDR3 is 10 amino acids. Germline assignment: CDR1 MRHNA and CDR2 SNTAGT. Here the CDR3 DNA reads TGTGCCAGCACGGGGTGGGAGCAGTACTTC. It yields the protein CASTGWEQYF.

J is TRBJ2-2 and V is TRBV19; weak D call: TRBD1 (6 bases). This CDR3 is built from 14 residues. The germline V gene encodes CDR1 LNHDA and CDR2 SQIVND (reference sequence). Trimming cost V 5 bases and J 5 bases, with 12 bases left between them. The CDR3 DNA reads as TGTGCCAGTAGTTGGACAGCGAGAACCGGGGAGCTGTTTTTT. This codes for CASSWTARTGELFF.

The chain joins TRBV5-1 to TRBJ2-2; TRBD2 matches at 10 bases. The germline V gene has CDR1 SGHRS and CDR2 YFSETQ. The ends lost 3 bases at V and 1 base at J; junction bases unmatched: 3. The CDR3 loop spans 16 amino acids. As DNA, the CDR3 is TGCGCCAGCAGCTCTCTAGCGGGGGAGAACACCGGGGAGCTGTTTTTT. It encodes CASSSLAGENTGELFF.

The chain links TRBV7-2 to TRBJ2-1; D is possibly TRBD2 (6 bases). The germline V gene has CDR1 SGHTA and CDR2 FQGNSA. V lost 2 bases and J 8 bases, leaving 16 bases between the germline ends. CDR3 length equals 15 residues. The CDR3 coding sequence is TGTGCCAGCAGCTTAAAGAGGACGGGAGTCCATGAGCAGTTCTTC. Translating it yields CASSLKRTGVHEQFF. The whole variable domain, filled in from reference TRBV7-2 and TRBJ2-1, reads GAGVSQSPSNKVTEKGKDVELRCDPISGHTALYWYRQSLGQGLEFLIYFQGNSAPDKSGLPSDRFSAERTGGSVSTLTIQRTQQEDSAVYLCASSLKRTGVHEQFFGPGTRLTVL.

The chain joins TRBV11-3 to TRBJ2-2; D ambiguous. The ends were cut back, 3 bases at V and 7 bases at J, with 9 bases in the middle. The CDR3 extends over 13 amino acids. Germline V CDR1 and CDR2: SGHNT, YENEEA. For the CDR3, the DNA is TGTGCCAGCAGCTTGGGGATGAACGGGGAGCTGTTTTTT. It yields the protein CASSLGMNGELFF.